The clone carrying this T cell receptor (beta chain) was counted ten times or more. As yet, its antigen is unknown. The source of the sample is a study of T cell repertoires in cytomegalovirus infection. Whole-study context: Both a matching HLA type and CMV infection were indicated by public TCR beta signatures. Study conclusions and caveats: In two of eight donors, the top clonotype was HLA-C-restricted CMV-specific.

Germline V gene sequence: CDR1 SGHRS, CDR2 YFSETQ. This CDR3 region has 15 residues. The ends were cut back, 3 bases at V and 0 bases at J, with 12 bases in the middle. Using its own MiXCR run on the reads, TCRdb lists one record per CDR3 protein. The sample carries some 200,000 distinct CDR3 sequences, around 35% recorded once. The source is a human donor in good health (CMV status not recorded). Some clones in this sample may be carry-over from other donors' samples. The J gene is TRBJ1-1, the V gene TRBV5-1; D may be TRBD1 (5 bases). The sample in question was CD8+ T cells from cultured PBMCs, obtained from culture after CMV antigen stimulation. CDR3 sequence reads: CASSSVQGLNTEAFF. In DNA form, the CDR3 reads TGCGCCAGCAGCTCGGTTCAGGGATTGAACACTGAAGCTTTCTTT.